This record looks at one T cell receptor beta chain sequence and its context. Its antigen is not known. A much bigger clone sits one base away, suggesting this may be a read error. The data derive from a study of type 1 and type 2 diabetes patients. Study context: T cells were magnetically sorted from PBMCs as CD4+ or CD8+ subsets. The study's findings and limits: V and J gene usage correlated at 0.8 to 0.97 between type 2 diabetes and control samples.

In germline, CDR1 is MNHEY, CDR2 SVGAGI. CDR3 length equals 15 residues. Each diabetic donor fulfilled classification criteria for either type 1 or type 2. Each participant gave around 9.6 milliliters of peripheral blood. The PCR template was genomic DNA. A primer set of 30 forward and 13 reverse primers amplified the CDR3. TCRdb independently ran MiXCR on the multiplex PCR reads; one entry per CDR3 protein. The sample lists about 270,000 distinct CDR3 sequences, roughly 48% occurring once. The clonotype originates from a man between 18 and 35 years old with type 2 diabetes. The chain uses TRBV6-5 and TRBJ2-5, with D possibly TRBD1 on 7 matching bases. The J call may be incorrect, as the DNA end agrees better with TRBJ2-1. The sample was peripheral blood mononuclear cells (PBMCs). The CDR3 here is CASSYYQGGHHEQFF. CDR3 coding DNA: TGTGCCAGCAGTTACTATCAGGGGGGCCATCATGAGCAGTTCTTC.